Listed below are T cell receptor beta chains from one sample, sequenced in a study of Ad26.COV2.S vaccination and SARS-CoV-2 variants. Data came from immunoSEQ multiplex PCR; TCRdb stores just in-frame clones and leaves some out. The repertoire holds 350,000 to 500,000 clones, with more than 75% as singletons. Here the sequenced sample was peripheral blood, taken in a trial of Ad26.COV2.S vaccine versus placebo. Receptors were obtained from a person aged 18-60 years who received the Ad26.COV2.S COVID-19 vaccine or a placebo. CDR3s leave out the opening cysteine and the closing phenylalanine or tryptophan. The order of the fields is clone size, V gene, J gene, CDR3 protein. Rows give clone size only sometimes, using once, few, many, or a class for an expanded clone.

>.|TRBV11-2|TRBJ1-4
ASSLDGGANEKLF
>.|TRBV13|TRBJ2-7
ASSLSNGLSYEQY
>.|TRBV30|TRBJ2-3
AWNLGLAGGTDTQY
>.|TRBV4-3|TRBJ1-5
ASSQDHAGNQPQH
>.|TRBV9|TRBJ2-7
ASSAGGGLGYEQY
>.|TRBV7-8|TRBJ2-3
ASSLDRDLDTQY
>.|TRBV10-3|TRBJ2-3
AISDQEHTDTQY
>.|TRBV2|TRBJ1-2
ASSVGGAYGYT
>.|TRBV2|TRBJ2-5
ASSDSAGGSETQY
>once|TRBV12-3/TRBV12-4|TRBJ2-7
ASRETGAYEQY
>.|TRBV28|TRBJ2-5
ASSPGTSDVQETQY
>.|TRBV29-1|TRBJ1-1
SVVSGVYTEAF
>.|TRBV23-1|TRBJ1-3
ASTKRCQEWNYSGNTIY
>.|TRBV9|TRBJ2-3
ASRDTGEDTQY
>.|TRBV3-1/TRBV3-2|TRBJ2-3
ASSSPGEITDTQY
>.|TRBV18|TRBJ1-2
ASSPSLPGGDPNYGYT
>.|TRBV13|TRBJ2-1
ASSLFYSSYNEQF
>.|TRBV9|TRBJ1-2
ASRGGQGYENYGYT
>.|TRBV5-1|TRBJ2-3
ASSLMLAGPTDTQY
>.|TRBV6-2/TRBV6-3|TRBJ1-1
ASSRSGGSGTEAF
>.|TRBV28|TRBJ2-1
ASSWTSGGTDNEQF
>.|TRBV5-6|TRBJ1-3
ASRRQGQSGNTIY
>.|TRBV5-1|TRBJ1-1
ASSQTVNEAF
>.|TRBV7-3|TRBJ2-5
ASSLQETQY
>.|TRBV7-2|TRBJ2-7
ASSLASAVSYEQY
>.|TRBV10-2|TRBJ1-1
ASSGDGGEAF
>.|TRBV29-1|TRBJ1-1
SVKTGYTEAF
>.|TRBV6-4|TRBJ1-2
ASSAQPGQPMYGYT
>.|TRBV5-1|TRBJ2-3
ASSLAGVSTDTQY
>.|TRBV4-3|TRBJ1-1
ASPLVRGGRNTEAF
>.|TRBV24-1|TRBJ2-3
ATSDAVGTGTDTQY
>.|TRBV28|TRBJ1-2
ASSFGGQGVYGYT
>.|TRBV14|TRBJ2-7
ASSRDSREQY
>once|TRBV10-3|TRBJ2-7
ATVADWSSYEQY
>.|TRBV9|TRBJ1-3
ASSSPGGSLSGNTIY
>.|TRBV5-5|TRBJ2-7
ASSDRDRGSYEQY
>once|TRBV14|TRBJ2-5
ASSPLTGGRETQY
>.|TRBV3-1/TRBV3-2|TRBJ2-2
ASSRTGWYTGELF
>.|TRBV7-2|TRBJ2-7
ASSVFSRQGLGEQY
>.|TRBV29-1|TRBJ2-5
SVALGAVQETQY
>.|TRBV5-4|TRBJ2-7
ASSYGQDLYEQY
>.|TRBV7-2|TRBJ1-1
ASSLGRGGAPGTEAF